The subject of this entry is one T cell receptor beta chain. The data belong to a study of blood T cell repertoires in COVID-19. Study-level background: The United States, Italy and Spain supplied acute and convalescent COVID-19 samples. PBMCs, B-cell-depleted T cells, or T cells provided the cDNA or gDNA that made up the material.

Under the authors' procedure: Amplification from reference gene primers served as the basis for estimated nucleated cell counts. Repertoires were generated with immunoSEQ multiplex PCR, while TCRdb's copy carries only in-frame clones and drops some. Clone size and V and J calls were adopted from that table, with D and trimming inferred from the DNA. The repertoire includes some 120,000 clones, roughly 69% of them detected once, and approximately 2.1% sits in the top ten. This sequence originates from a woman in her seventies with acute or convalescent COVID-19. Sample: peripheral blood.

CDR3 in amino acids: CASSLVPGGGYTEAFF. In nucleotides, the CDR3 is TGTGCCAGCAGCTTAGTCCCAGGGGGCGGATACACTGAAGCTTTCTTT. The chain has TRBV7-2 and TRBJ1-1; 8 bases align to TRBD1. Germline V lookup: CDR1 SGHTA, CDR2 FQGNSA. The CDR3 sequence is 16 residues long. J gave up 3 bases and V 1 base, and 7 bases lay outside the gene matches.